Below, 9 T cell receptor beta chains from the same sample are listed, as sequenced in a study of blood T cell repertoires in COVID-19. TCRdb keeps only in-frame clones here, not all; method: immunoSEQ multiplex PCR. The sample has hundreds of thousands of clones; more than 75% are singletons. Material for sequencing was PBMCs or T cells enriched from blood (not recorded which). Source of these receptors: a woman in her forties or fifties who had recovered from COVID-19.

V gene TRBV15 combines with J gene TRBJ2-1; 12 bases are a match to TRBD1. CDR1 is LNHNV and CDR2 is YYDKDF in the germline V gene (reference sequence). This CDR3 has 13 residues. The V segment lost 11 bases and the J segment 9 bases; nucleotides outside the gene matches: 8. The CDR3: CASSGQGAGEQFF. The CDR3 coding sequence is TGTGCCTCTTCGGGACAGGGGGCTGGTGAGCAGTTCTTC.

This CDR3 is CASSPHSGANVLTF. The CDR3 coding sequence is TGTGCCAGCAGTCCCCACTCTGGGGCCAACGTCCTGACTTTC. The V call is TRBV2, the J call TRBJ2-6, with D unresolved. The CDR3 spans 14 residues. Germline V gene sequence: CDR1 SNHLY, CDR2 FYNNEI. Trimming took off 5 bases at V and 0 bases at J, with 5 bases between the two ends.

The rearrangement uses TRBV18 and TRBJ1-1; 7 nucleotides agree with TRBD1. Germline trimming cut 5 bases from V and 1 base from J; bases unmatched to any gene: 4. Germline loops: CDR1 KGHSH, CDR2 LQKENI. This CDR3 has 14 amino acids. The CDR3 here is CASSSRQGNTEAFF. The CDR3 coding sequence is TGTGCCAGCTCATCTAGACAGGGGAACACTGAAGCTTTCTTT. Full variable domain (outside the CDR3, taken from reference TRBV18 and TRBJ1-1): NAGVMQNPRHLVRRRGQEARLRCSPMKGHSHVYWYRQLPEEGLKFMVYLQKENIIDESGMPKERFSAEFPKEGPSILRIQQVVRGDSAAYFCASSSRQGNTEAFFGQGTRLTVV.

The rearrangement links TRBV5-5 to TRBJ1-5, with a possible D match to TRBD1 (5 bases). Germline V lookup: CDR1 SGHKS, CDR2 YYEKEE (reference sequence). V shed 1 base and J shed 0 bases, with 8 bases lying between them. This CDR3 is built from 15 residues. The CDR3 nucleotides are TGTGCCAGCAGCTTGTACAGGAATAGCAATCAGCCCCAGCATTTT. Its translation is CASSLYRNSNQPQHF.

The chain couples TRBV4-3 to TRBJ1-6, with D perhaps TRBD1 (6 bases). From germline, CDR1 is LGHNA and CDR2 YSLEER. The V gene lost 1 base and the J gene lost 9 bases, with 13 bases spanning the gap. The length of the CDR3 is 15 residues. In DNA, the CDR3 is TGCGCCAGCAGCCAAGTCCAGGGGATTGGTTCACCCCTCCACTTT. As protein: CASSQVQGIGSPLHF.

This chain uses TRBV13 with TRBJ2-2, with no clear D. The CDR3 contains 18 residues. Germline CDR1 is PRHDT and CDR2 is FYEKMQ (reference sequence). Trimming left V 5 bases short and J 6 bases short, with 25 bases between. CDR3 amino acids: CASSAKIIPQIFSGELFF. CDR3 sequence (DNA): TGTGCCAGCAGCGCTAAGATTATACCTCAAATATTCTCCGGGGAGCTGTTTTTT.

The rearrangement joins TRBV7-9 to TRBJ2-3; 7 bases line up with TRBD1. Trimming removed 4 bases from V and 2 bases from J; junction bases left unmatched: 3. The CDR3 length is 14 residues. Germline V lookup: CDR1 SEHNR, CDR2 FQNEAQ (reference sequence). CDR3 sequence: CASSSTGDTDTQYF. The CDR3 region has the DNA TGTGCCAGCAGCTCCACAGGGGACACAGATACGCAGTATTTT. Supplemented by reference TRBV7-9 and TRBJ2-3, the full variable domain reads DTGVSQNPRHKITKRGQNVTFRCDPISEHNRLYWYRQTLGQGPEFLTYFQNEAQLEKSRLLSDRFSAERPKGSFSTLEIQRTEQGDSAMYLCASSSTGDTDTQYFGPGTRLTVL.

The rearrangement uses TRBV15 and TRBJ2-3, with 8 nucleotides matching TRBD1. CDR1 is LNHNV and CDR2 is YYDKDF in the germline V gene (reference sequence). V trimming: 3 bases; J trimming: 3 bases; junction bases outside the gene matches: 11. The CDR3 totals 17 residues. CDR3 in amino acids: CATSRSGTGRRTDTQYF. DNA for the CDR3: TGTGCCACCAGCAGGTCCGGGACAGGACGAAGGACAGATACGCAGTATTTT.

The chain employs TRBV5-4 and TRBJ2-1; 10 nucleotides agree with TRBD2. This CDR3 region has 15 residues. J lost 8 bases, V lost 2 bases, and 7 bases had no gene match. Germline-derived CDR1 and CDR2 are SGHNT and YYREEE (reference sequence). For the CDR3, the DNA is TGTGCCAGCAGCTTACCTAGCGGGAGATTGGATGAGCAGTTCTTC. Protein sequence: CASSLPSGRLDEQFF.